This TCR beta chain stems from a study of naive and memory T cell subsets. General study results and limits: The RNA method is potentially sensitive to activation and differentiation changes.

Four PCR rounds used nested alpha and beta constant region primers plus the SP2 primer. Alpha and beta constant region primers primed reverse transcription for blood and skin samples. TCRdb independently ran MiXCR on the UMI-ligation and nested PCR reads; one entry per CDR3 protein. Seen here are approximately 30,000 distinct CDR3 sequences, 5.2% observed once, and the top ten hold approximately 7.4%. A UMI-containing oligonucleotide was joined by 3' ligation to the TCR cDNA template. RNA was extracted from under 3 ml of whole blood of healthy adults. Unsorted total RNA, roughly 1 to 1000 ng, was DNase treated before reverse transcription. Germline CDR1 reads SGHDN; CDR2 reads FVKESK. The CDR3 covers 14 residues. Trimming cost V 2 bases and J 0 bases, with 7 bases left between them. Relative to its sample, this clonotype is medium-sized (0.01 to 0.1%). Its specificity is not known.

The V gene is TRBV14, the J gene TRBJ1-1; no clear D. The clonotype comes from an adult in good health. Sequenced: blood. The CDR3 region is CASSQTSMNTEAFF. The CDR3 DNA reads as TGTGCCAGCAGCCAAACATCCATGAACACTGAAGCTTTCTTT.